The next 15 T cell receptor beta chains were all read from a single sample in a study of somatic mutations in cytotoxic T cells in rheumatoid arthritis. Clones were read by immunoSEQ multiplex PCR, and TCRdb kept only the in-frame ones, dropping some. Of about 19,000 clones in the sample, about four fifths were seen once. Sequences were obtained from CD8+ T cells sorted from blood. All receptors come from a man between 18 and 35 years old with rheumatoid arthritis.

J is TRBJ2-3 and V is TRBV11-1; 8 nucleotides match TRBD2. The length of the CDR3 is 14 residues. V shed 8 bases, J shed 3 bases, and the junction held 7 bases outside the gene matches. Per the germline V gene, CDR1 is SGHAT and CDR2 is FQDESV (reference sequence). In DNA form, the CDR3 reads TGTGCCAGCCGTGACGGGGGGGTAACAGATACGCAGTATTTT. Its protein is CASRDGGVTDTQYF.

This chain connects TRBV29-1 to TRBJ2-1; D remains unclear. From germline, CDR1 is SQVTM and CDR2 ANQGSEA. V gave up 5 bases and J gave up 0 bases, with 8 bases separating them. The CDR3 length is 13 residues. The CDR3 DNA follows: TGCAGCGTTAGGTATAGCTCCTACAATGAGCAGTTCTTC. This gives the protein CSVRYSSYNEQFF.

This clone has only one observation. The chain recombines TRBV15 with TRBJ2-2; 7 nucleotides match TRBD2. CDR3 length: 15 amino acids. CDR1 is LNHNV, CDR2 YYDKDF, per germline (reference sequence). The junction had 8 bases not matched to a gene; V was cut back by 3 bases and J by 7 bases. CDR3 loop: CATSSLEAGVGELFF. As DNA, the CDR3 is TGTGCCACCAGCAGCTTGGAGGCGGGGGTCGGGGAGCTGTTTTTT. The variable domain in full, completed from reference TRBV15 and TRBJ2-2, reads DAMVIQNPRYQVTQFGKPVTLSCSQTLNHNVMYWYQQKSSQAPKLLFHYYDKDFNNEADTPDNFQSRRPNTSFCFLDIRSPGLGDTAMYLCATSSLEAGVGELFFGEGSRLTVL.

The chain links TRBV7-9 to TRBJ2-7; 7 bases agree with TRBD1. This CDR3 is 14 amino acids long. The V gene end was trimmed by 4 bases and the J gene end by 5 bases; junction bases not matched to a gene: 8. CDR1 and CDR2 from the germline V gene are SEHNR and FQNEAQ (reference sequence). CDR3: CASSSSGGRNEQYF. The CDR3, as DNA: TGTGCCAGCAGCTCCTCAGGGGGAAGGAACGAGCAGTACTTC.

The chain links TRBV6-1 to TRBJ2-3, with D hard to call. V dropped 1 base and J dropped 4 bases, with 12 bases sitting between them. CDR1 and CDR2 from the germline V gene are MNHNS and SASEGT. The CDR3 length is 15 residues. Here the CDR3 DNA reads TGTGCCAGCAGTGAAGAGAGATTTGGCCCAGATACGCAGTATTTT. It translates to CASSEERFGPDTQYF.

This chain joins TRBV10-3 and TRBJ1-1; no reliable D call. Trimming removed 6 bases at V and 0 bases at J, with 14 bases between. The CDR3 is 15 amino acids. Germline CDR1 is ENHRY and CDR2 is SYGVKD. The CDR3 here is CAISPFTSMNTEAFF. The CDR3 DNA is TGTGCCATCAGCCCCTTTACAAGTATGAACACTGAAGCTTTCTTT.

This clone has just a few counts. The CDR3 nucleotides read TGTGCCAGCAGCACCAGTCTAGGGGGGGATTACAATGAGCAGTTCTTC. It encodes CASSTSLGGDYNEQFF. The chain couples TRBV5-6 to TRBJ2-1; a possible D gene is TRBD2 (7 bases). Germline loops: CDR1 SGHDT, CDR2 YYEEEE. V gave up 4 bases and J gave up 4 bases, with 18 bases separating them. The CDR3 is 16 amino acids.

The chain couples TRBV9 to TRBJ2-1; D unclear. This CDR3 spans 14 amino acids. The ends were cut back, 0 bases at V and 1 base at J, with 5 bases in the middle. Germline V gives CDR1 SGDLS, CDR2 YYNGEE. The chain's CDR3 is CASSVDGSYNEQFF. The DNA of the CDR3 is TGTGCCAGCAGCGTAGACGGTTCCTACAATGAGCAGTTCTTC.

V and J are TRBV9 and TRBJ2-5; D tentatively reads TRBD1 or TRBD2 (6 bases each). V was pared by 0 bases and J by 5 bases, with 11 bases between. Germline CDR1 SGDLS, CDR2 YYNGEE. The CDR3 runs 14 residues. Written as DNA, the CDR3 is TGTGCCAGCAGCGTAGTAGGGGGGTCGGAGACCCAGTACTTC. Residues: CASSVVGGSETQYF.

This chain links TRBV7-9 with TRBJ1-4; TRBD1 might be the D (5 bases). This CDR3 region has 14 residues. The germline V gene has CDR1 SEHNR and CDR2 FQNEAQ (reference sequence). With 6 bases removed from V and 6 bases from J, the gap between germline ends came to 14 bases. CDR3 sequence reads: CASSRRQKDEKLFF. The CDR3, as DNA: TGTGCCAGCAGTCGACGACAGAAGGATGAAAAACTGTTTTTT.

CDR3: CASSESTNTRRDQYF. As DNA, the CDR3 is TGTGCCAGCAGTGAATCTACAAACACTAGAAGGGATCAGTACTTC. The rearrangement joins TRBV2 to TRBJ2-4, with a possible D match to TRBD2 (5 bases). This CDR3 has 15 residues. Germline assignment: CDR1 SNHLY and CDR2 FYNNEI. Between the trimmed V and J ends, which lost 2 bases and 12 bases, there was a span of 20 bases.

The V call is TRBV6-5, the J call TRBJ1-2, with 7 bases fitting TRBD1. V gave up 6 bases and J gave up 2 bases; unmatched junction bases: 9. Germline CDR1 is MNHEY and CDR2 is SVGAGI. This CDR3 contains 15 residues. Here the CDR3 reads CASSPSGQANYGYTF. The CDR3 coding sequence is TGTGCCAGCAGCCCCTCCGGACAGGCGAACTATGGCTACACCTTC.

The V and J genes are TRBV2 and TRBJ2-7; D gene ambiguous. V lost 3 bases and J 3 bases, leaving 15 bases between the germline ends. Germline V CDR1 and CDR2: SNHLY, FYNNEI. The CDR3 is made up of 15 amino acids. CDR3 nucleotide sequence: TGTGCCAGCAGTGAGCCAACTCTCAAGGGCTACGAGCAGTACTTC. As protein: CASSEPTLKGYEQYF.

The genes are TRBV5-5 and TRBJ2-5; 7 bases map to TRBD1. The trim removed 0 bases at V and 2 bases at J, leaving 7 bases unmatched. Germline V gene data show CDR1 as SGHKS and CDR2 as YYEKEE (reference sequence). CDR3 length: 16 amino acids. The CDR3, as DNA: TGTGCCAGCAGCTTGGAGGGGGCGCGGTGGCAAGAGACCCAGTACTTC. Translation: CASSLEGARWQETQYF.

V and J are TRBV6-4 and TRBJ1-6; perhaps TRBD1 as D (5 bases). V dropped 0 bases and J dropped 7 bases, with 10 bases sitting between them. The V gene's germline CDR1 is MRHNA and CDR2 SNTAGT. This CDR3 has 15 amino acids. CDR3 in amino acids: CASSDSGEGNSPLHF. For the CDR3, the DNA is TGTGCCAGCAGTGACTCGGGCGAGGGGAATTCACCCCTCCACTTT.